The T cell receptor (beta chain) described here comes from a study of early T cells in non-severe SARS-CoV-2 infection. As for the study in general: Alpha and beta chains were unpaired, from unsorted whole-blood bulk RNA. General observations from the study: Matching against VDJdb likely underestimated virus-specific expansions, favoring anti-spike CD8.

TCRdb ran MiXCR on the 5' RACE reads and lists one entry per CDR3 protein. This table has 85,000 to 95,000 distinct CDR3 sequences, roughly 15% appearing once. With 1 base removed from V and 6 bases from J, the gap between germline ends came to 12 bases. Germline CDR1 and CDR2: LGHDT and YNNKEL (reference sequence). This CDR3 is built from 15 residues. This clonotype came up a few times. Antigen: not known. The chain combines TRBV3-1 with TRBJ1-4, with D perhaps TRBD1 (5 bases). The sequenced material came from whole blood. The source is an adult who was a healthcare worker with PCR-confirmed SARS-CoV-2 infection or an uninfected control (not recorded which). The CDR3 region is CASSQGGRIYEKLFF. CDR3 sequence (DNA): TGTGCCAGCAGCCAAGGGGGACGGATTTATGAAAAACTGTTTTTT.